Presented here are 13 T cell receptor beta chains from one specimen sequenced in a study of technical replicates of blood from several donors. Only in-frame clones appear in the TCRdb table, and some are missing; sequencing was by immunoSEQ multiplex PCR. The repertoire holds some 80,000 clones, with roughly nine tenths as singletons. Sequenced: T cells isolated from PBMCs. These receptors were taken from a human donor in good health.

The V call is TRBV5-1, the J call TRBJ2-1; 12 positions agree with TRBD2. Losses at the gene ends were 4 bases for V and 0 bases for J; bases not matched to a gene: 14. CDR3 size: 20 residues. CDR1 SGHRS and CDR2 YFSETQ come from the germline V gene. The CDR3 region has the DNA TGCGCCAGCAGCACACTAGCGGGAGGCCTCCAGAAAATCTCCTACAATGAGCAGTTCTTC. Encoded protein: CASSTLAGGLQKISYNEQFF.

This clone was observed once. The chain combines TRBV6-1 with TRBJ1-6, with D possibly being TRBD1 (6 bases). Germline assignment: CDR1 MNHNS and CDR2 SASEGT. V lost 4 bases and J lost 2, with 15 bases in between. The CDR3 totals 17 residues. For the CDR3, the DNA is TGTGCCAGCAGTGCACCCTATACAGGGACCTATAATTCACCCCTCCACTTT. Amino acids: CASSAPYTGTYNSPLHF.

This chain connects TRBV7-9 to TRBJ1-1; TRBD1 agrees at 9 bases. V lost 5 bases to trimming and J lost 1 base; unmatched junction nucleotides: 14. Germline V gene lookup returns CDR1 SEHNR and CDR2 FQNEAQ (reference sequence). The CDR3 contains 18 residues. The CDR3 is CASSTSPGQGGKNTEAFF. CDR3 bases: TGTGCCAGCAGCACCTCCCCGGGACAGGGAGGGAAGAACACTGAAGCTTTCTTT.

This rearrangement joins TRBV29-1 to TRBJ1-2; 8 nucleotides align to TRBD1. The CDR3 sequence is 14 residues long. The V gene end was trimmed by 6 bases and the J gene end by 4 bases; junction bases not matched to a gene: 10. Germline V gene lookup returns CDR1 SQVTM and CDR2 ANQGSEA. CDR3 residues: CSVDPQGAGYGYTF. CDR3 sequence (DNA): TGCAGCGTGGACCCCCAGGGGGCTGGCTATGGCTACACCTTC.

J is TRBJ1-2 and V is TRBV28; 9 bases are a match to TRBD1. V shed 6 bases and J 2 bases; nucleotides not matched to a gene: 4. The CDR3 is 14 amino acids. Germline V gene data show CDR1 as MDHEN and CDR2 as SYDVKM. The CDR3 is CASRTGGGNYGYTF. CDR3 nucleotide sequence: TGTGCCAGCAGAACAGGGGGCGGGAACTATGGCTACACCTTC.

The genes are TRBV28 and TRBJ1-3; 7 bases map to TRBD1. Trimming cost V 5 bases and J 7 bases; bases outside gene matches: 8. Germline CDR1 and CDR2: MDHEN and SYDVKM. The CDR3 totals 14 residues. CDR3 sequence: CASSPKFRGNTIYF. The CDR3 bases are TGTGCCAGCAGTCCAAAATTCAGGGGGAACACCATATATTTT. Full variable domain (outside the CDR3, taken from reference TRBV28 and TRBJ1-3): DVKVTQSSRYLVKRTGEKVFLECVQDMDHENMFWYRQDPGLGLRLIYFSYDVKMKEKGDIPEGYSVSREKKERFSLILESASTNQTSMYLCASSPKFRGNTIYFGEGSWLTVV.

V gene TRBV19 combines with J gene TRBJ2-7; 9 bases are shared with TRBD2. There are 16 residues in the CDR3. V was pared by 3 bases and J by 0 bases, with 6 bases of the junction left unmatched. CDR1 is LNHDA, CDR2 SQIVND, per germline (reference sequence). CDR3 coding DNA: TGTGCCAGTAGTATCTCCGGGACTAGCTTCTCCTACGAGCAGTACTTC. Translated, it gives CASSISGTSFSYEQYF.

V is TRBV7-6 and J is TRBJ2-1, with 11 positions matching TRBD2. This CDR3 spans 14 amino acids. Germline V gene sequence: CDR1 SGHVS, CDR2 FNYEAQ. J gave up 11 bases and V 1 base, and 4 bases lay outside the gene matches. The CDR3 bases are TGTGCCAGCAGCTTAGAGACTAGCGGGACTAAGCAGTTCTTC. It yields the protein CASSLETSGTKQFF.

About this clone itself: Other DNA sequences in the sample encode the same CDR3. The gene calls are TRBV7-8 and TRBJ1-1; no clear D. V was trimmed by 1 base and J by 1 base, leaving 10 bases between them. Germline CDR1 and CDR2: SGHVS and FQNEAQ. The CDR3 consists of 15 residues. CDR3 sequence (DNA): TGTGCCAGCAGCTTAGGAGCGGGCTCGAACACTGAAGCTTTCTTT. It encodes CASSLGAGSNTEAFF.

The chain links TRBV5-4 to TRBJ2-7, with 10 bases identical to TRBD2. V lost 0 bases and J lost 5; bases outside the gene matches: 2. The CDR3 runs 14 residues. The germline V gene encodes CDR1 SGHNT and CDR2 YYREEE (reference sequence). The CDR3 sequence is CASSLGLAGDEQYF. The CDR3 DNA sequence: TGTGCCAGCAGCTTGGGGCTAGCGGGAGACGAGCAGTACTTC.

This clone was seen a handful of times. The chain couples TRBV10-3 to TRBJ1-2; D is possibly TRBD1 (5 bases). This CDR3 comprises 16 residues. The V and J ends lost 4 bases and 4 bases respectively, with 19 bases between them. The germline CDR1 and CDR2 sequences are ENHRY and SYGVKD. This CDR3 is CAISVLKQGIGYGYTF. The DNA of the CDR3 is TGTGCCATCAGTGTTCTCAAGCAGGGTATAGGCTATGGCTACACCTTC.

The CDR3 DNA follows: TGCGCCAGCAGCACTACAGGGCGAGTTAATGAAAAACTGTTTTTT. It specifies CASSTTGRVNEKLFF. The chain recombines TRBV5-1 with TRBJ1-4; tentatively, D is TRBD1 (6 bases). This CDR3 comprises 15 residues. The germline CDR1 and CDR2 sequences are SGHRS and YFSETQ. Deletions cut 4 bases from V and 4 bases from J, with 14 bases between.

The chain joins TRBV5-1 to TRBJ1-5, with no clear D. Trimming took off 4 bases at V and 2 bases at J, with 19 bases between the two ends. This CDR3 region has 17 residues. Looked up from germline, CDR1 is SGHRS and CDR2 is YFSETQ. The CDR3 DNA follows: TGCGCCAGCAGCCGTTCGCTGACCGGGAATCGCAATCAGCCCCAGCATTTT. Its protein is CASSRSLTGNRNQPQHF.